These 32 T cell receptor beta chains were all obtained from the same sample, sequenced in a study of beta chain features in type 1 diabetes. Expressed TCRB transcripts were sequenced after all isolated RNA was converted to cDNA. Assay used: immunoSEQ multiplex PCR; TCRdb lists only in-frame clones, some missing. The table records approximately 40,000 clones, approximately 53% of them present only once. Sequencing was done on a sample of stem cell memory CD4+ T cells from blood. All receptors derive from a young woman in good health.

The CDR3 protein is CATNSNPDRGEKLFF. As DNA, the CDR3 is TGTGCCACCAATAGTAACCCGGACAGGGGCGAAAAACTGTTTTTT. V gene TRBV28 combines with J gene TRBJ1-4, with 9 bases aligning to TRBD1. Losses at the gene ends were 10 bases for V and 8 bases for J; bases not matched to a gene: 14. The CDR3 spans 15 residues. The V gene's germline CDR1 is MDHEN and CDR2 SYDVKM.

The sample holds a few counts of this clone. The J gene is TRBJ1-1, the V gene TRBV7-9; 8 bases line up with TRBD1. Germline CDR1 reads SEHNR; CDR2 reads FQNEAQ (reference sequence). CDR3 length: 14 amino acids. Trimming cost V 6 bases and J 1 base; bases outside gene matches: 4. The CDR3 loop reads CASSPGGWNTEAFF. The CDR3 DNA reads TGTGCCAGCAGTCCAGGGGGCTGGAACACTGAAGCTTTCTTT.

The J gene is TRBJ2-7, the V gene TRBV5-1, with TRBD1 matching over 8 bases. Trimming removed 0 bases from V and 3 bases from J; junction bases left unmatched: 2. CDR1 and CDR2 (germline): SGHRS, YFSETQ. The CDR3 has 14 residues. DNA of the CDR3: TGCGCCAGCAGCTTGGGACAGGGGCACTACGAGCAGTACTTC. The encoded protein is CASSLGQGHYEQYF.

This chain links TRBV15 with TRBJ2-5; 8 nucleotides align to TRBD2. Germline V gives CDR1 LNHNV, CDR2 YYDKDF (reference sequence). This CDR3 contains 15 residues. The V and J ends lost 0 bases and 4 bases, in that order; junction bases with no gene match: 4. CDR3 residues: CATSRDQAGVETQYF. CDR3 in DNA: TGTGCCACCAGCAGAGACCAAGCGGGAGTAGAGACCCAGTACTTC. The full variable domain, its missing parts supplied by reference TRBV15 and TRBJ2-5, is DAMVIQNPRYQVTQFGKPVTLSCSQTLNHNVMYWYQQKSSQAPKLLFHYYDKDFNNEADTPDNFQSRRPNTSFCFLDIRSPGLGDTAMYLCATSRDQAGVETQYFGPGTRLLVL.

This clone has more than one count but fewer than ten. The chain recombines TRBV4-2 with TRBJ1-5, with a possible D match to TRBD1 (5 bases). Trimming stripped 2 bases from V and 1 base from J, with 9 bases between. There are 15 residues in the CDR3. Germline CDR1 reads LGHNA; CDR2 reads YNFKEQ. This CDR3 reads CASSQSQESNQPQHF. DNA of the CDR3: TGTGCCAGCAGCCAATCACAGGAGAGCAATCAGCCCCAGCATTTT.

This chain joins TRBV2 and TRBJ1-4, with a tentative D call TRBD1 (6 bases). CDR1 is SNHLY and CDR2 is FYNNEI in the germline V gene. The CDR3 consists of 14 residues. Trimming removed 6 bases at V and 3 bases at J, with 11 bases between. CDR3 loop: CASRRGAANEKLFF. The CDR3 DNA reads TGTGCCAGCAGACGGGGGGCGGCTAATGAAAAACTGTTTTTT.

The chain uses TRBV7-2 and TRBJ2-1; 12 bases are shared with TRBD2. CDR1 and CDR2 from the germline V gene are SGHTA and FQGNSA. The CDR3 sequence is 19 residues long. V lost 3 bases to trimming and J lost 4 bases; unmatched junction nucleotides: 13. CDR3 DNA: TGTGCCAGCAGCTTCCGACTAGCGGGAGTAGGGGGGAGGTACAATGAGCAGTTCTTC. Translation: CASSFRLAGVGGRYNEQFF.

The chain combines TRBV7-2 with TRBJ2-7, with 10 bases matching TRBD1. This CDR3 is 14 amino acids long. Germline V gives CDR1 SGHTA, CDR2 FQGNSA. Trimming removed 5 bases from V and 3 bases from J; junction bases left unmatched: 4. The CDR3 nucleotides are TGTGCCAGCAGCCCGGACAGGGGGTTCTACGAGCAGTACTTC. It yields the protein CASSPDRGFYEQYF.

The chain recombines TRBV6-5 with TRBJ1-5; 7 bases are a match to TRBD1. With 7 bases clipped from V and 4 bases from J, the junction kept 10 bases outside the gene matches. Germline CDR1 reads MNHEY; CDR2 reads SVGAGI. The CDR3 loop spans 15 amino acids. CDR3 region: CASTDGTDRNQPQHF. Here the CDR3 DNA reads TGTGCCAGCACCGATGGGACAGATCGAAATCAGCCCCAGCATTTT.

The genes are TRBV7-3 and TRBJ2-3; 7 bases are a match to TRBD2. V lost 3 bases, J lost 3 bases, and 3 bases stayed unmatched. CDR3 size: 14 residues. Germline loops: CDR1 SGHTA, CDR2 FQGTGA. CDR3 coding DNA: TGTGCCAGCAGCTTGGCGGGAGTTACAGATACGCAGTATTTT. Translation gives CASSLAGVTDTQYF.

The chain employs TRBV5-1 and TRBJ2-5; D remains unclear. V lost 3 bases to trimming and J lost 1 base, with 4 bases between them. The CDR3 is made up of 12 amino acids. In germline, CDR1 is SGHRS, CDR2 YFSETQ. The DNA for the CDR3 is TGCGCCAGCAGCTCTAGCCAAGAGACCCAGTACTTC. Its translation: CASSSSQETQYF.

This clone was seen a few times. The chain combines TRBV7-9 with TRBJ2-7; a weak D match, TRBD1 (6 bases). Germline-derived CDR1 and CDR2 are SEHNR and FQNEAQ (reference sequence). The CDR3 runs 13 residues. Trimming left V 5 bases short and J 2 bases short, with 10 bases between. The CDR3 sequence is CASSRDRTYEQYF. The CDR3 nucleotides read TGTGCCAGCAGCCGCGACAGGACCTACGAGCAGTACTTC.

V usage is TRBV6-1 and J usage is TRBJ2-2; D may be TRBD1 (5 bases). The CDR3 is 15 residues long. Germline assignment: CDR1 MNHNS and CDR2 SASEGT. Trimming removed 6 bases from V and 3 bases from J, with 14 bases in between. The CDR3 DNA reads TGTGCCAGCAGCCTAGATAGGGGTTACACCGGGGAGCTGTTTTTT. Translated, it gives CASSLDRGYTGELFF.

The chain recombines TRBV4-2 with TRBJ2-4, with 14 bases lining up with TRBD2. Germline CDR1 LGHNA, CDR2 YNFKEQ. The length of the CDR3 is 15 residues. J was trimmed by 6 bases and V by 6 bases; bases with no gene match: 4. Written as DNA, the CDR3 is TGTGCCAGCAGGCCCGGGACTAGCGGGAGAAACATTCAGTACTTC. Protein product: CASRPGTSGRNIQYF.

A word on this clone: The junction departs from the called germline gene at one end, perhaps through a read error. Here the CDR3 reads CASSNLGTSSHEQYF. The CDR3 DNA is TGTGCCAGCAGCAACCTCGGGACTAGCTCCCACGAGCAGTACTTC. The V call is TRBV13, the J call TRBJ2-7, with 9 bases identical to TRBD2. Germline CDR1 and CDR2: PRHDT and FYEKMQ (reference sequence). This CDR3 has 15 residues.

This chain connects TRBV10-3 to TRBJ2-7; 11 bases map to TRBD1. The V gene's germline CDR1 is ENHRY and CDR2 SYGVKD. J was trimmed by 6 bases and V by 4 bases; bases with no gene match: 11. The CDR3 sequence is 16 residues long. The CDR3 DNA reads TGTGCCATCAGTGTGTCACGGGACAGGGGGAGAGGCGAGCAGTACTTC. Residues: CAISVSRDRGRGEQYF.

This chain joins TRBV6-5 and TRBJ1-5; a possible D gene is TRBD1 (6 bases). The CDR3 loop spans 15 amino acids. Trimming removed 2 bases at V and 5 bases at J, with 13 bases between. Germline V gene data show CDR1 as MNHEY and CDR2 as SVGAGI. CDR3 amino acids: CASSYQGGADQPQHF. CDR3 in DNA: TGTGCCAGCAGTTACCAAGGGGGAGCAGATCAGCCCCAGCATTTT.

This sequence joins TRBV10-3 and TRBJ2-1; 8 positions match TRBD2. CDR3 length: 17 amino acids. Germline loops: CDR1 ENHRY, CDR2 SYGVKD. The V and J ends lost 2 bases and 6 bases, in that order; junction bases with no gene match: 12. CDR3 loop: CAISEVSSGRRGNEQFF. CDR3 nucleotides: TGTGCCATCAGTGAGGTGTCTAGCGGGCGTAGAGGCAATGAGCAGTTCTTC.

CDR3 nucleotides: TGTGCCTGGATGCCGAAGACAGGGATTAGCAATCAGCCCCAGCATTTT. The encoded protein is CAWMPKTGISNQPQHF. The chain has TRBV30 and TRBJ1-5; 7 nucleotides align to TRBD1. Germline CDR1 reads GTSNPN; CDR2 reads SVGIG (reference sequence). This CDR3 region has 16 residues. The V gene end was trimmed by 4 bases and the J gene end by 0 bases; junction bases not matched to a gene: 9.

The rearrangement uses TRBV7-9 and TRBJ2-2; TRBD1 matches 7 bases. The germline V gene has CDR1 SEHNR and CDR2 FQNEAQ (reference sequence). CDR3 size: 15 residues. The DNA for the CDR3 is TGTGCTCGCTCGAAGGGACAGCCGAACACCGGGGAGCTGTTTTTT. Translation gives CARSKGQPNTGELFF. Based on the CDR3 plus reference TRBV7-9 and TRBJ2-2, the full variable domain is DTGVSQNPRHKITKRGQNVTFRCDPISEHNRLYWYRQTLGQGPEFLTYFQNEAQLEKSRLLSDRFSAERPKGSFSTLEIQRTEQGDSAMYLCARSKGQPNTGELFFGEGSRLTVL.

The chain links TRBV25-1 to TRBJ2-7; 10 bases map to TRBD2. The germline V gene has CDR1 MGHDK and CDR2 SYGVNS. CDR3 length: 14 residues. V gave up 0 bases and J gave up 5 bases; unmatched junction bases: 1. CDR3 region: CASSEYSGRDEQYF. In DNA form, the CDR3 reads TGTGCCAGCAGTGAATACAGCGGGAGGGACGAGCAGTACTTC.

The chain links TRBV7-2 to TRBJ2-2; tentative D call: TRBD2 (5 bases). The CDR3 is 14 amino acids. The germline gives CDR1 SGHTA, CDR2 FQGNSA. Trimming stripped 8 bases from V and 4 bases from J, with 14 bases between. The CDR3 loop is CASDPQSGTGELFF. The CDR3 region has the DNA TGTGCCAGCGACCCCCAGAGCGGCACCGGGGAGCTGTTTTTT.

This clone has only one observation. The CDR3 nucleotides are TGTGCCAGCAGCACCCGACTAGTTATCGTGGAGACCCAGTACTTC. Protein product: CASSTRLVIVETQYF. V is TRBV7-8 and J is TRBJ2-5, with D perhaps TRBD2 (6 bases). The CDR3 consists of 15 residues. Looked up from germline, CDR1 is SGHVS and CDR2 is FQNEAQ. V lost 5 bases to trimming and J lost 5 bases, with 18 bases between them.

This rearrangement joins TRBV28 to TRBJ2-7, with D perhaps TRBD2 (6 bases). Deletions cut 2 bases from V and 2 bases from J, with 19 bases between. The CDR3 runs to 17 residues. From germline, CDR1 is MDHEN and CDR2 SYDVKM. CDR3 sequence reads: CASSLLRDSDLTYEQYF. The CDR3 bases are TGTGCCAGCAGTTTACTCCGGGACTCAGACTTAACCTACGAGCAGTACTTC.

This chain joins TRBV29-1 and TRBJ1-1; 7 nucleotides match TRBD1. Germline values: CDR1 SQVTM, CDR2 ANQGSEA. V lost 4 bases and J lost 2; bases outside the gene matches: 4. The length of the CDR3 is 13 residues. CDR3 residues: CSVAGTDNTEAFF. CDR3 nucleotide sequence: TGCAGCGTTGCCGGGACAGACAACACTGAAGCTTTCTTT. Complete variable domain (other parts from reference TRBV29-1 and TRBJ1-1): SAVISQKPSRDICQRGTSLTIQCQVDSQVTMMFWYRQQPGQSLTLIATANQGSEATYESGFVIDKFPISRPNLTFSTLTVSNMSPEDSSIYLCSVAGTDNTEAFFGQGTRLTVV.

This clone was detected only once. The rearrangement uses TRBV19 and TRBJ2-7; maybe TRBD1 (6 bases). Per germline, CDR1 LNHDA and CDR2 SQIVND (reference sequence). CDR3 size: 15 residues. V shed 6 bases and J shed 4 bases, with 19 bases lying between them. The CDR3 sequence is CASSPSTGSSYEQYF. The CDR3 region has the DNA TGTGCCAGTAGCCCCTCCACAGGGTCTTCTTACGAGCAGTACTTC.

This clone appeared a few times. The chain employs TRBV7-3 and TRBJ2-1; 7 nucleotides line up with TRBD2. The CDR3 contains 16 residues. The germline V gene encodes CDR1 SGHTA and CDR2 FQGTGA. Trimming cost V 4 bases and J 4 bases; bases outside gene matches: 10. CDR3 sequence: CASSSPASGGYNEQFF. The CDR3 bases are TGTGCCAGCAGCTCCCCGGCTAGCGGCGGTTACAATGAGCAGTTCTTC.

This chain uses TRBV11-3 with TRBJ2-2; no firm D call. CDR1 is SGHNT, CDR2 YENEEA, per germline. The CDR3 has 15 residues. Trimming pared 1 base from V and 2 bases from J, leaving 8 bases between. The CDR3 protein is CASSLGGINTGELFF. The CDR3 nucleotides are TGTGCCAGCAGCTTAGGAGGAATCAACACCGGGGAGCTGTTTTTT.

The chain employs TRBV11-3 and TRBJ2-1, with 9 bases lining up with TRBD2. This CDR3 comprises 18 residues. Germline V gives CDR1 SGHNT, CDR2 YENEEA. V gave up 5 bases and J gave up 0 bases; unmatched junction bases: 11. Here the CDR3 reads CASSPPGISGSSYNEQFF. Written as DNA, the CDR3 is TGTGCCAGCAGCCCCCCGGGAATTAGCGGGAGCTCCTACAATGAGCAGTTCTTC.

This clone was detected only a few times. The chain has TRBV28 and TRBJ1-5, with 7 bases fitting TRBD1. With V trimmed by 4 bases and J by 5 bases, 5 bases remained unmatched. The CDR3 contains 14 residues. Germline CDR1 and CDR2: MDHEN and SYDVKM. The CDR3 sequence: CASSSTQGDQPQHF. CDR3 DNA sequence: TGTGCCAGCAGTTCGACCCAGGGGGATCAGCCCCAGCATTTT.

This clone appeared a single time. The chain employs TRBV11-2 and TRBJ2-2; D remains unclear. The V and J ends lost 3 bases and 8 bases respectively, with 19 bases between them. The CDR3 has 16 residues. CDR1 is SGHAT and CDR2 is FQNNGV in the germline V gene. The CDR3: CASSFRPRRSIGELFF. The CDR3 region has the DNA TGTGCCAGCAGCTTCCGCCCACGACGGAGTATTGGGGAGCTGTTTTTT.

This chain connects TRBV7-2 to TRBJ2-5; the D gene is possibly TRBD2 (5 bases). Trimming removed 1 base at V and 5 bases at J, with 14 bases between. CDR1 and CDR2 from the germline V gene are SGHTA and FQGNSA. The CDR3 spans 15 residues. The CDR3 is CASSLVTSSGETQYF. CDR3 DNA sequence: TGTGCCAGCAGCTTAGTCACCTCCTCGGGGGAGACCCAGTACTTC.